This is a list of T cell receptor beta chains from one sample in a study of T cells in Graves' hyperthyroidism and ophthalmopathy. TCRdb reanalysed the multiplex PCR reads using MiXCR and keeps one entry per CDR3 protein. The repertoire holds approximately 590,000 distinct CDR3 sequences, around 16% seen once, with roughly 7.3% in the top ten. Input material: blood. The receptors shown here come from a woman aged 25 to 39 with Graves' hyperthyroidism. Each CDR3 is given with its conserved first and last residue. A D gene is named only where the DNA matches it firmly. The size of a clone is reported for some rows only, either as once, few or many, or as a class for expanded clones.

clone size: many; V gene: TRBV7-2; D gene: NA; J gene: TRBJ2-5; CDR3 protein: CASSSAWTQYF; CDR3 DNA: TGTGCCAGCAGCTCAGCATGGACCCAGTACTTC
clone size: few; V gene: TRBV9; D gene: NA; J gene: TRBJ1-1; CDR3 protein: CASSVVVGLTEAFF; CDR3 DNA: TGTGCCAGCAGCGTAGTGGTAGGGCTCACTGAAGCTTTCTTT
clone size: many; V gene: TRBV3-1; D gene: NA; J gene: TRBJ1-1; CDR3 protein: CASSEVMNTEAFF; CDR3 DNA: TGTGCCAGCAGCGAGGTTATGAACACTGAAGCTTTCTTT
clone size: NA; V gene: TRBV18; D gene: NA; J gene: TRBJ2-1; CDR3 protein: CASSPTPGGITPNEQFF; CDR3 DNA: TGTGCCAGCTCACCCACACCCGGTGGGATCACCCCCAATGAGCAGTTCTTC
clone size: many; V gene: TRBV7-9; D gene: NA; J gene: TRBJ2-1; CDR3 protein: CASSRDLGSYNEQFF; CDR3 DNA: TGTGCCAGCAGCAGAGACTTGGGCTCCTACAATGAGCAGTTCTTC
clone size: few; V gene: TRBV20-1; D gene: TRBD2; J gene: TRBJ2-2; CDR3 protein: CSAREVRLAGLTGELFF; CDR3 DNA: TGCAGTGCTAGAGAAGTTCGACTAGCGGGCCTCACCGGGGAGCTGTTTTTT
clone size: few; V gene: TRBV7-9; D gene: TRBD2; J gene: TRBJ2-1; CDR3 protein: CASSLARTSGTNEQFF; CDR3 DNA: TGTGCCAGCAGCTTAGCCCGGACTAGCGGGACTAATGAGCAGTTCTTC
clone size: many; V gene: TRBV7-9; D gene: TRBD2; J gene: TRBJ2-1; CDR3 protein: CASSAGTSLGDEQFF; CDR3 DNA: TGTGCCAGCAGCGCCGGGACTAGTTTAGGGGATGAGCAGTTCTTC
clone size: few; V gene: TRBV9; D gene: TRBD1; J gene: TRBJ2-3; CDR3 protein: CASSVAGQALGDTQYF; CDR3 DNA: TGTGCCAGCAGCGTAGCAGGACAGGCCCTGGGAGATACGCAGTATTTT
clone size: few; V gene: TRBV5-6; D gene: TRBD2; J gene: TRBJ2-3; CDR3 protein: CASSLLAGIADTQYF; CDR3 DNA: TGTGCCAGCAGCTTGCTAGCGGGAATCGCAGATACGCAGTATTTT
clone size: many; V gene: TRBV2; D gene: NA; J gene: TRBJ2-3; CDR3 protein: CASSVVLGTDTQYF; CDR3 DNA: TGTGCCAGCAGTGTGGTATTGGGCACAGATACGCAGTATTTT
clone size: NA; V gene: TRBV5-6; D gene: NA; J gene: TRBJ2-5; CDR3 protein: CASSIILGGWDEETQYF; CDR3 DNA: TGTGCCAGCAGCATAATACTAGGCGGCTGGGATGAAGAGACCCAGTACTTC
clone size: many; V gene: TRBV3-1; D gene: NA; J gene: TRBJ2-5; CDR3 protein: CASSQAWEETQYF; CDR3 DNA: TGTGCCAGCAGCCAAGCGTGGGAAGAGACCCAGTACTTC
clone size: many; V gene: TRBV2; D gene: NA; J gene: TRBJ1-6; CDR3 protein: CASRGLTGLGNSPLHF; CDR3 DNA: TGTGCCAGCAGGGGACTGACGGGGCTCGGAAATTCACCCCTCCACTTT
clone size: NA; V gene: TRBV30; D gene: TRBD2; J gene: TRBJ2-3; CDR3 protein: CATRPSGRPDTQYF; CDR3 DNA: TGTGCCACGAGGCCTAGCGGGAGGCCAGATACGCAGTATTTT
clone size: many; V gene: TRBV28; D gene: TRBD2; J gene: TRBJ2-7; CDR3 protein: CASAGAAGVLDEQYF; CDR3 DNA: TGTGCCTCCGCTGGAGCTGCGGGAGTCCTGGACGAGCAGTACTTC
clone size: NA; V gene: TRBV5-4; D gene: NA; J gene: TRBJ1-2; CDR3 protein: CASSLGAAENYGYTF; CDR3 DNA: TGTGCCAGCAGCTTGGGTGCGGCAGAAAACTATGGCTACACCTTC
clone size: many; V gene: TRBV20-1; D gene: NA; J gene: TRBJ2-3; CDR3 protein: CSARDRAWRITDTQYF; CDR3 DNA: TGCAGTGCTAGAGATAGGGCTTGGCGGATCACAGATACGCAGTATTTT
clone size: many; V gene: TRBV9; D gene: NA; J gene: TRBJ2-7; CDR3 protein: CASSVSSERDEQYF; CDR3 DNA: TGTGCCAGCAGCGTGTCCAGCGAGCGGGACGAGCAGTACTTC
clone size: NA; V gene: TRBV5-1; D gene: TRBD2; J gene: TRBJ2-1; CDR3 protein: CASSSGLANNEQFF; CDR3 DNA: TGCGCCAGCAGCTCCGGACTAGCGAACAATGAGCAGTTCTTC
clone size: few; V gene: TRBV20-1; D gene: NA; J gene: TRBJ1-1; CDR3 protein: CSARDRRRDPEAFF; CDR3 DNA: TGCAGTGCTAGAGATCGAAGGCGGGATCCTGAAGCTTTCTTT
clone size: NA; V gene: TRBV14; D gene: NA; J gene: TRBJ2-7; CDR3 protein: CASSPLGHNDNYEQYF; CDR3 DNA: TGTGCCAGCAGTCCCCTAGGCCACAATGATAACTACGAGCAGTACTTC
clone size: many; V gene: TRBV12-3/TRBV12-4; D gene: TRBD2; J gene: TRBJ2-5; CDR3 protein: CASSAKPGLAGGQETQYF; CDR3 DNA: TGTGCCAGCAGTGCCAAACCGGGACTAGCGGGAGGGCAGGAGACCCAGTACTTC
clone size: NA; V gene: TRBV4-3; D gene: NA; J gene: TRBJ2-1; CDR3 protein: CASSHGTQYNEQFF; CDR3 DNA: TGCGCCAGCAGCCACGGGACTCAGTACAATGAGCAGTTCTTC
clone size: many; V gene: TRBV10-3; D gene: TRBD1; J gene: TRBJ2-1; CDR3 protein: CAISESTGGKGNEQFF; CDR3 DNA: TGTGCCATCAGTGAGTCGACAGGGGGCAAGGGTAATGAGCAGTTCTTC
clone size: few; V gene: TRBV20-1; D gene: NA; J gene: TRBJ1-1; CDR3 protein: CSAIDVLGVVMNTEAFF; CDR3 DNA: TGCAGTGCGATAGATGTCCTGGGGGTTGTCATGAACACTGAAGCTTTCTTT
clone size: many; V gene: TRBV11-3; D gene: NA; J gene: TRBJ2-1; CDR3 protein: CASSPPGPRGEQSF; CDR3 DNA: TGTGCCAGCAGCCCGCCGGGCCCAAGGGGTGAGCAGTCCTTC
clone size: NA; V gene: TRBV27; D gene: NA; J gene: TRBJ2-4; CDR3 protein: CASSLWVPTGQKNIQYF; CDR3 DNA: TGTGCCAGCAGTTTATGGGTCCCGACAGGCCAAAAAAACATTCAGTACTTC